The clone carrying this TCR beta chain was counted ten times or more. Its antigen is still unknown. Breast cancer patients provided tissue from their axillary draining lymph nodes. From the multiplex PCR reads, TCRdb called clonotypes with MiXCR, one entry per CDR3 protein. Seen here are about 230,000 distinct CDR3 sequences, about a third observed once, and the top ten hold 1.3% to 1.5%. The sample originates from a study of breast tumors, draining lymph nodes, adjacent tissues. Germline CDR1 LNHDA, CDR2 SQIVND (reference sequence). V shed 3 bases and J 5 bases; nucleotides not matched to a gene: 4. The CDR3 covers 15 residues. Study-level results: Luminal-like breast cancer showed significantly higher tumor–nontumor repertoire similarity than basal-like. The lymph node origin of tumor T cells was framed as consistent with a hypothesis, not demonstrated. Tumor repertoires ranked between lymph nodes and nontumor tissue in diversity, with V and J gene preferences. Findings are consistent with lymph node origin and intratumoral expansion of most tumor T cells.

The sample consisted of axillary lymph node tissue. The sequence came from a female donor with breast cancer. Some clones in this sample may be carry-over from other donors' samples. This sequence joins TRBV19 and TRBJ2-7; 13 bases match TRBD2. The CDR3 reads CASSIGLAGVDEQYF. Written as DNA, the CDR3 is TGTGCCAGTAGTATCGGACTAGCGGGAGTTGACGAGCAGTACTTC.